One and the same sample provided the 23 T cell receptor beta chains below, sequenced in a study of blood T cell repertoires in COVID-19. Data came from immunoSEQ multiplex PCR; TCRdb stores just in-frame clones and leaves some out. The sample has some 120,000 clones, about four fifths seen once; the top ten hold 8% to 13%. The sequenced material came from peripheral blood. The receptors shown here come from a human donor in a cohort sampled during active COVID-19.

The rearrangement uses TRBV5-1 and TRBJ2-7; TRBD1 matches 9 bases. Germline CDR1 SGHRS, CDR2 YFSETQ. The CDR3 runs 15 residues. V trimming: 7 bases; J trimming: 6 bases; junction bases outside the gene matches: 14. CDR3 sequence (DNA): TGCGCCAGCTCCACCGGGACAGGGAGGCCCTTCGAGCAGTACTTC. As protein: CASSTGTGRPFEQYF.

The genes are TRBV3-1 (or the pseudogene TRBV3-2) and TRBJ2-1; 11 nucleotides align to TRBD2. Per germline, CDR1 LGHDT and CDR2 YNNKEL (reference sequence). The CDR3 consists of 15 residues. V was clipped by 4 bases and J by 2 bases; unmatched bases: 1. This chain's CDR3 is CASSPGLAAYNEQFF. The CDR3 bases are TGTGCCAGCAGCCCGGGACTAGCGGCCTACAATGAGCAGTTCTTC.

J is TRBJ1-3 and V is TRBV7-9; 7 bases agree with TRBD1. Germline assignment: CDR1 SEHNR and CDR2 FQNEAQ (reference sequence). The CDR3 sequence is 16 residues long. V lost 5 bases, J lost 0 bases, and 7 bases stayed unmatched. The CDR3: CASSQPGQSSGNTIYF. The CDR3 DNA follows: TGTGCCAGCAGCCAACCGGGACAGTCCTCTGGAAACACCATATATTTT.

The CDR3 nucleotides are TGCAGATCAGGCAGGGGTGAAGCTTTCTTT. Its protein product is CRSGRGEAFF. V and J are TRBV20-1 and TRBJ1-1; D perhaps matches TRBD1 (6 bases). The CDR3 is made up of 10 amino acids. Per the germline V gene, CDR1 is DFQATT and CDR2 is SNEGSKA (reference sequence).

J is TRBJ1-2 and V is TRBV3-1 (or the pseudogene TRBV3-2), with D possibly TRBD1 on 6 matching bases. Germline assignment: CDR1 LGHDT and CDR2 YNNKEL (reference sequence). Trimming shortened V by 4 bases and J by 7 bases, and 13 bases separated the two germline ends. The CDR3 is 13 residues long. The CDR3 loop is CASSLGGARGYTF. CDR3 coding DNA: TGTGCCAGCAGCCTCGGGGGGGCTCGTGGCTACACCTTC.

This chain connects TRBV4-1 to TRBJ1-1; the D gene is possibly TRBD1 (6 bases). Germline CDR1 MGHRA, CDR2 YSYEKL. The CDR3 covers 17 residues. V dropped 3 bases and J dropped 3 bases, with 20 bases sitting between them. CDR3 amino acids: CASSQLIVGAGDTEAFF. The CDR3 DNA reads as TGCGCCAGCAGCCAGCTCATTGTGGGGGCGGGGGACACTGAAGCTTTCTTT.

The chain joins TRBV7-8 to TRBJ1-5, with TRBD1 matching 7 bases. J lost 6 bases, V lost 1 base, and 6 bases had no gene match. The germline gives CDR1 SGHVS, CDR2 FQNEAQ. This CDR3 comprises 15 residues. CDR3 DNA: TGTGCCAGCAGCTTAGGACAGGGTGATGGTCAGCCCCAGCATTTT. Residues: CASSLGQGDGQPQHF. Drawing the rest from reference TRBV7-8 and TRBJ1-5, the complete variable domain is GAGVSQSPRYKVAKRGQDVALRCDPISGHVSLFWYQQALGQGPEFLTYFQNEAQLDKSGLPSDRFFAERPEGSVSTLKIQRTQQEDSAVYLCASSLGQGDGQPQHFGDGTRLSIL.

V is TRBV6-6 and J is TRBJ2-1; 10 bases agree with TRBD1. V gave up 6 bases and J gave up 2 bases; unmatched junction bases: 4. Looked up from germline, CDR1 is MNHNY and CDR2 is SVGAGI (reference sequence). The CDR3 is 15 amino acids. The CDR3 protein is CASRTGTGAYNEQFF. The CDR3 DNA sequence: TGTGCCAGCAGAACCGGGACAGGGGCCTACAATGAGCAGTTCTTC.

The V and J genes are TRBV24-1 and TRBJ2-7, with a tentative D call TRBD1 (7 bases). V was cut by 5 bases and J by 1 base, with 20 bases left in between. The CDR3 is made up of 17 amino acids. Germline V gene data show CDR1 as KGHDR and CDR2 as SFDVKD. Written as DNA, the CDR3 is TGTGCCACCAGTGCCCAAAAGGGTCAGGGGGGATCCTACGAGCAGTACTTC. It yields the protein CATSAQKGQGGSYEQYF.

The CDR3 region is CASTQRDRAGTEAFF. CDR3 in DNA: TGTGCCAGCACACAGAGGGACAGGGCGGGCACTGAAGCTTTCTTT. This sequence joins TRBV7-9 and TRBJ1-1; 9 nucleotides line up with TRBD1. Germline V gene sequence: CDR1 SEHNR, CDR2 FQNEAQ (reference sequence). J lost 4 bases, V lost 7 bases, and 10 bases had no gene match. The CDR3 runs 15 residues.

As concerns this clone: Distinct nucleotide sequences in the sample also encode this CDR3. This chain connects TRBV20-1 to TRBJ1-1; unclear D gene. This CDR3 has 11 amino acids. Germline assignment: CDR1 DFQATT and CDR2 SNEGSKA (reference sequence). V was shortened by 3 bases and J by 4 bases, with 6 bases between the two germline ends. The CDR3 is CSARGGTEAFF. CDR3 nucleotides: TGCAGTGCTAGGGGAGGCACTGAAGCTTTCTTT.

This sequence joins TRBV7-2 and TRBJ2-5, with TRBD1 matching over 8 bases. The CDR3 is 14 residues long. From germline, CDR1 is SGHTA and CDR2 FQGNSA. The V and J ends lost 5 bases and 5 bases, in that order; junction bases with no gene match: 7. The DNA for the CDR3 is TGTGCCAGCAGCGTCGGACAGGGAAGGGAGACCCAGTACTTC. Translation: CASSVGQGRETQYF.

The CDR3 DNA reads as TGCGCCAGCAGCTTGGACTCGGGACAGGTCTCTGGAAACACCATATATTTT. It translates to CASSLDSGQVSGNTIYF. The chain is built from TRBV5-1 and TRBJ1-3; TRBD1 matches at 8 bases. Unmatched junction bases numbered 5, after V lost 0 bases and J lost 0 bases. The germline V gene has CDR1 SGHRS and CDR2 YFSETQ. This CDR3 has 17 residues.

The rearrangement links TRBV24-1 to TRBJ2-3; D gene ambiguous. V was clipped by 2 bases and J by 2 bases, with 7 bases between them. This CDR3 comprises 14 residues. Germline V lookup: CDR1 KGHDR, CDR2 SFDVKD. The CDR3 loop reads CATSDYAVTDTQYF. Here the CDR3 DNA reads TGTGCCACCAGTGATTACGCAGTCACAGATACGCAGTATTTT.

The rearrangement uses TRBV11-2 and TRBJ2-7; 10 positions agree with TRBD1. Germline-derived CDR1 and CDR2 are SGHAT and FQNNGV. Germline trimming cut 5 bases from V and 7 bases from J; bases unmatched to any gene: 5. The CDR3 consists of 13 residues. This CDR3 is CASSPDRGLEQYF. For the CDR3, the DNA is TGTGCCAGCAGCCCCGACAGGGGGCTTGAGCAGTACTTC.

The chain recombines TRBV19 with TRBJ2-7; D is ambiguous. The V gene's germline CDR1 is LNHDA and CDR2 SQIVND (reference sequence). Trimming shortened V by 9 bases and J by 3 bases, and 12 bases separated the two germline ends. CDR3 length: 12 amino acids. In nucleotides, the CDR3 is TGTGCCAGCTCCCCGTCGGGCTACGAGCAGTACTTC. It is translated as CASSPSGYEQYF.

The gene calls are TRBV5-8 and TRBJ1-4; maybe TRBD1 (6 bases). CDR1 SGHTS and CDR2 YDEGEE come from the germline V gene. CDR3 length: 16 residues. Trimming removed 7 bases from V and 5 bases from J, with 21 bases in between. The CDR3 loop is CASGDKTGLRNEKLFF. For the CDR3, the DNA is TGTGCCAGCGGGGATAAGACAGGCCTTCGGAATGAAAAACTGTTTTTT.

The chain couples TRBV19 to TRBJ1-1, with TRBD1 as a possible D gene (5 bases). Germline V gene data show CDR1 as LNHDA and CDR2 as SQIVND (reference sequence). The CDR3 has 13 residues. Trimming took off 6 bases at V and 5 bases at J, with 13 bases between the two ends. The CDR3 sequence is CASREGRETEAFF. The CDR3 coding sequence is TGTGCCAGTAGGGAGGGGCGAGAAACTGAAGCTTTCTTT.

This clone appeared once. The rearrangement uses TRBV6-5 and TRBJ2-2, with D possibly TRBD1 on 6 matching bases. Trimming pared 2 bases from V and 1 base from J, leaving 8 bases between. From germline, CDR1 is MNHEY and CDR2 SVGAGI. There are 15 residues in the CDR3. The CDR3 loop reads CASSYLGQNTGELFF. For the CDR3, the DNA is TGTGCCAGCAGTTACCTGGGACAGAACACCGGGGAGCTGTTTTTT.

The rearrangement links TRBV6-6 to TRBJ1-2, with a possible D match to TRBD1 (5 bases). Trimming stripped 5 bases from V and 0 bases from J, with 16 bases between. Germline CDR1 MNHNY, CDR2 SVGAGI (reference sequence). This CDR3 spans 16 amino acids. CDR3 nucleotide sequence: TGTGCCAGCAGTAACCAGGGCTTCGAAACTAACTATGGCTACACCTTC. It is translated as CASSNQGFETNYGYTF.

Written as DNA, the CDR3 is TGTGCCAGCAGCGCCCAGCCGGGACAGATCTACGAGCAGTACTTC. Its protein is CASSAQPGQIYEQYF. This rearrangement joins TRBV7-9 to TRBJ2-7, with 7 bases fitting TRBD1. V was clipped by 5 bases and J by 3 bases; unmatched bases: 10. CDR1 is SEHNR, CDR2 FQNEAQ, per germline (reference sequence). This CDR3 has 15 amino acids. The entire variable domain, with the rest obtained from reference TRBV7-9 and TRBJ2-7, is as follows: DTGVSQNPRHKITKRGQNVTFRCDPISEHNRLYWYRQTLGQGPEFLTYFQNEAQLEKSRLLSDRFSAERPKGSFSTLEIQRTEQGDSAMYLCASSAQPGQIYEQYFGPGTRLTVT.

The V gene is TRBV6-2 or TRBV6-3, the J gene TRBJ2-5; possible D gene TRBD2, 6 bases. Germline lookup yields CDR1 MNHEY and CDR2 SVGEGT. The CDR3 has 16 amino acids. V lost 6 bases to trimming and J lost 5 bases, with 22 bases between them. The CDR3: CASSRPRGNRGETQYF. DNA for the CDR3: TGTGCCAGCAGCCGCCCTAGGGGTAACCGGGGGGAGACCCAGTACTTC.

The rearrangement joins TRBV7-2 to TRBJ2-1; tentative D call: TRBD2 (5 bases). Trimming left V 5 bases short and J 7 bases short, with 24 bases between. The CDR3 covers 17 residues. Germline V CDR1 and CDR2: SGHTA, FQGNSA. The DNA for the CDR3 is TGTGCCAGCAGCCGGCAAGGTCCCGGGGTTCGAGCGAATGAGCAGTTCTTC. Translation: CASSRQGPGVRANEQFF.